The 21 T cell receptor beta chains below were found in one sample sequenced in a study of T cell changes during pregnancy in multiple sclerosis. TCRdb's copy holds only in-frame clones and misses some; the assay was immunoSEQ multiplex PCR. The sample consists of more than 30,000 clones, about 91% of them appearing once. This specimen was CD8+ T cells from peripheral blood mononuclear cells, taken in the first trimester of pregnancy. The receptors here all came from a female donor with multiple sclerosis, enrolled in a pregnancy study.

The V and J genes are TRBV25-1 and TRBJ1-1; a weak D match, TRBD1 (6 bases). Germline V gene sequence: CDR1 MGHDK, CDR2 SYGVNS. The CDR3 has 14 amino acids. V was shortened by 1 base and J by 7 bases, with 13 bases between the two germline ends. CDR3 DNA: TGTGCCAGCAGTGAATCGTACAGGGATGTTGAAGCTTTCTTT. This gives the protein CASSESYRDVEAFF.

The rearrangement joins TRBV7-8 to TRBJ1-5; D gene uncertain. The V and J ends lost 1 base and 3 bases respectively, with 16 bases between them. There are 17 residues in the CDR3. In germline, CDR1 is SGHVS, CDR2 FQNEAQ. The CDR3 coding sequence is TGTGCCAGCAGCTTAGGTATAGGGAGGACCCCCAATCAGCCCCAGCATTTT. Protein sequence: CASSLGIGRTPNQPQHF.

The chain is built from TRBV6-5 and TRBJ1-1; weak D call: TRBD1 (6 bases). The V end lost 4 bases, the J end lost 0 bases, and 9 bases lay between the germline ends. Germline CDR1 and CDR2: MNHEY and SVGAGI. The CDR3 spans 14 residues. CDR3 coding DNA: TGTGCCAGCAGTTTCGGACAGCTGAACACTGAAGCTTTCTTT. It codes for CASSFGQLNTEAFF.

This sequence joins TRBV9 and TRBJ2-7; weak D call: TRBD2 (5 bases). This CDR3 is built from 14 residues. Between the trimmed V and J ends, which lost 4 bases and 0 bases, there was a span of 11 bases. Germline assignment: CDR1 SGDLS and CDR2 YYNGEE. The CDR3 coding sequence is TGTGCCAGCAGCTTGTGGGAGAGCTCCTACGAGCAGTACTTC. Translation: CASSLWESSYEQYF.

This chain uses TRBV7-9 with TRBJ2-5, with D unresolved. Germline values: CDR1 SEHNR, CDR2 FQNEAQ (reference sequence). Trimming left V 2 bases short and J 4 bases short, with 5 bases between. The CDR3 sequence is 12 residues long. The CDR3 loop is CASSLPGETQYF. The CDR3, as DNA: TGTGCCAGCAGCTTACCAGGAGAGACCCAGTACTTC.

This rearrangement joins TRBV5-1 to TRBJ2-3; 9 bases are a match to TRBD2. This CDR3 is built from 16 residues. Germline values: CDR1 SGHRS, CDR2 YFSETQ. The V gene end was trimmed by 2 bases and the J gene end by 2 bases; junction bases not matched to a gene: 6. The CDR3 DNA sequence: TGCGCCAGCAGCTTCTGGGGACTAGCCTCCACAGATACGCAGTATTTT. Residues: CASSFWGLASTDTQYF. The variable domain in full, with the rest retrieved from reference TRBV5-1 and TRBJ2-3, is KAGVTQTPRYLIKTRGQQVTLSCSPISGHRSVSWYQQTPGQGLQFLFEYFSETQRNKGNFPGRFSGRQFSNSRSEMNVSTLELGDSALYLCASSFWGLASTDTQYFGPGTRLTVL.

V is TRBV7-2 and J is TRBJ2-7, with no clear D. Germline V gene data show CDR1 as SGHTA and CDR2 as FQGNSA. The V end lost 3 bases, the J end lost 3 bases, and 9 bases lay between the germline ends. This CDR3 is 13 amino acids long. The CDR3 DNA reads as TGTGCCAGCAGCTTTCTAGTCCTCTACGAGCAGTACTTC. Its translation: CASSFLVLYEQYF.

This clone was detected ten times or more. V and J are TRBV6-4 and TRBJ2-1, with D unresolved. Germline CDR1 and CDR2: MRHNA and SNTAGT. Trimming left V 0 bases short and J 0 bases short, with 9 bases between. This CDR3 comprises 16 residues. CDR3 in amino acids: CASSDSASDSYNEQFF. CDR3 in DNA: TGTGCCAGCAGTGACTCCGCGTCTGACTCCTACAATGAGCAGTTCTTC.

This clone is classed as medium-sized. The chain recombines TRBV5-4 with TRBJ1-1; D unresolved. The CDR3 totals 17 residues. Germline-derived CDR1 and CDR2 are SGHNT and YYREEE (reference sequence). Trimming removed 0 bases at V and 0 bases at J, with 15 bases between. The CDR3: CASSLVPGPNLNTEAFF. CDR3 sequence (DNA): TGTGCCAGCAGCTTGGTGCCAGGTCCTAATCTGAACACTGAAGCTTTCTTT.

V gene TRBV27 combines with J gene TRBJ1-2; the D is unclear. Germline V lookup: CDR1 MNHEY, CDR2 SMNVEV (reference sequence). The CDR3 spans 13 residues. With 5 bases removed from V and 4 bases from J, the gap between germline ends came to 11 bases. In DNA form, the CDR3 reads TGTGCCAGCAGTGGAGGGATGGTCTATGGCTACACCTTC. Protein: CASSGGMVYGYTF.

V and J are TRBV7-9 and TRBJ1-1, with D hard to call. Trimming pared 7 bases from V and 1 base from J, leaving 19 bases between. The germline V gene has CDR1 SEHNR and CDR2 FQNEAQ (reference sequence). The CDR3 is made up of 16 amino acids. In DNA, the CDR3 is TGTGCCAGCACCCTTTATGGGGAGGTACCGAACACTGAAGCTTTCTTT. Residues: CASTLYGEVPNTEAFF.

This chain connects TRBV5-5 to TRBJ2-7; 11 bases fit TRBD2. Germline V gene lookup returns CDR1 SGHKS and CDR2 YYEKEE (reference sequence). The CDR3 runs 16 residues. J gave up 5 bases and V 2 bases, and 9 bases lay outside the gene matches. The CDR3 nucleotides read TGTGCCAGCAGCTTTCTGGTAGCGGGAGGGCCTGACGAGCAGTACTTC. Its translation is CASSFLVAGGPDEQYF.

The chain is built from TRBV18 and TRBJ2-7; 8 bases are a match to TRBD1. The CDR3 contains 16 residues. Germline CDR1 is KGHSH and CDR2 is LQKENI. Trimming took 3 bases from V and 1 from J; bases not matched to a gene: 8. CDR3 region: CASSPRGQGISYEQYF. In nucleotides, the CDR3 is TGTGCCAGCTCACCCCGAGGACAGGGCATATCCTACGAGCAGTACTTC.

The V gene is TRBV27, the J gene TRBJ2-7, with TRBD1 identical over 9 bases. The length of the CDR3 is 14 residues. CDR1 is MNHEY and CDR2 is SMNVEV in the germline V gene (reference sequence). The trim removed 5 bases at V and 3 bases at J, leaving 5 bases unmatched. Here the CDR3 DNA reads TGTGCCAGCAGTCCCCGACAGGGGGGCTACGAGCAGTACTTC. This translates into CASSPRQGGYEQYF.

This clone occurred a few times. The rearrangement joins TRBV6-1 to TRBJ1-4; TRBD1 matches at 9 bases. The germline CDR1 and CDR2 sequences are MNHNS and SASEGT. The CDR3 is 16 residues long. J lost 5 bases, V lost 0 bases, and 4 bases had no gene match. DNA of the CDR3: TGTGCCAGCAGTGAAGCGGGAGGGACAGGGAATGAAAAACTGTTTTTT. The encoded protein is CASSEAGGTGNEKLFF.

The chain has TRBV28 and TRBJ1-2; perhaps TRBD1 as D (6 bases). The germline gives CDR1 MDHEN, CDR2 SYDVKM. The CDR3 loop spans 14 amino acids. V gave up 6 bases and J gave up 5 bases, with 16 bases separating them. Here the CDR3 reads CASSLPPGAYGYTF. The CDR3 nucleotides read TGTGCCAGCAGCCTCCCCCCAGGGGCATATGGCTACACCTTC.

This clone was seen a few times. V usage is TRBV6-1 and J usage is TRBJ2-1; TRBD2 matches 7 bases. The CDR3 length is 15 residues. Germline V CDR1 and CDR2: MNHNS, SASEGT. J was trimmed by 10 bases and V by 2 bases; bases with no gene match: 11. This CDR3 is CASSETGGSPREQFF. The CDR3 DNA reads as TGTGCCAGCAGTGAAACTGGCGGGAGCCCCAGGGAGCAGTTCTTC.

This rearrangement joins TRBV6-5 to TRBJ2-7; D is perhaps TRBD1 (6 bases). V lost 4 bases, J lost 4 bases, and 14 bases lay in between. CDR3 size: 14 residues. Germline lookup yields CDR1 MNHEY and CDR2 SVGAGI. The CDR3 nucleotides read TGTGCCAGCAGTTCCAGACTGGGGGCGTACGAGCAGTACTTC. This encodes CASSSRLGAYEQYF.

The rearrangement joins TRBV29-1 to TRBJ1-1, with TRBD1 as a possible D gene (6 bases). Germline assignment: CDR1 SQVTM and CDR2 ANQGSEA. V lost 4 bases, J lost 8 bases, and 17 bases lay in between. This CDR3 is 13 amino acids long. The CDR3 nucleotides are TGCAGCGTTGTACCGGACAGCGGTCCCGAAGCTTTCTTT. The encoded protein is CSVVPDSGPEAFF.

The chain employs TRBV15 and TRBJ1-1; D is possibly TRBD1 (5 bases). Germline lookup yields CDR1 LNHNV and CDR2 YYDKDF (reference sequence). The CDR3 has 11 amino acids. The V end lost 3 bases, the J end lost 8 bases, and 7 bases lay between the germline ends. In nucleotides, the CDR3 is TGTGCCACCAGCAGCGACAGAGAAGCTTTCTTT. Protein sequence: CATSSDREAFF.

V and J are TRBV9 and TRBJ1-1, with a tentative D call TRBD1 (5 bases). The V gene's germline CDR1 is SGDLS and CDR2 YYNGEE. Trimming took 4 bases from V and 5 from J, leaving 15 bases between them. CDR3 length: 14 residues. The CDR3 DNA reads TGTGCCAGCAGCCTCCCGGTGGGGGGAACTGAAGCTTTCTTT. This gives the protein CASSLPVGGTEAFF.